The entry below describes one T cell receptor (beta chain). The data are from a study of OX40 agonist ivuxolimab in advanced cancers. With baseline, cycle 4 day 1, and cycle 7 day 1 as timepoints, blood was sampled. The CDR3 consists of 14 residues. V dropped 3 bases and J dropped 5 bases, with 12 bases sitting between them. Germline-derived CDR1 and CDR2 are SGDLS and YYNGEE. TCRdb's table, derived via immunoSEQ multiplex PCR, lists solely in-frame clones and lacks some. The sample has tens of thousands of clones; roughly 90% are singletons. This sequence joins TRBV9 and TRBJ2-1; tentatively, D is TRBD1 or TRBD2 (5 bases each). The source was CD4+ or CD8+ T cells sorted from blood, collected in a trial of the OX40 agonist ivuxolimab. This TCR came from an adult with an advanced solid tumor such as melanoma, head and neck, liver or kidney cancer. CDR3 amino acids: CASSARDPNNEQFF. The CDR3 bases are TGTGCCAGCAGCGCCCGGGACCCTAACAATGAGCAGTTCTTC.